The 27 T cell receptor beta chains below all came from one sample that was sequenced in a study of cytomegalovirus exposure and HLA in healthy donors. The PCR contained 60 Vbeta and 13 Jbeta primers. Clones were sequenced by immunoSEQ multiplex PCR, and TCRdb holds only the in-frame ones, with some missing. The data hold 110,000 to 150,000 clones, with over 75% observed a single time. What was sequenced was PBMCs. All receptors derive from a female donor in good health and CMV-seronegative.

V and J are TRBV7-6 and TRBJ2-7; the D is unclear. The CDR3 loop spans 16 amino acids. The V gene's germline CDR1 is SGHVS and CDR2 FNYEAQ. Trimming removed 1 base from V and 0 bases from J, with 13 bases in between. The CDR3 protein is CASSLDPAGNSYEQYF. For the CDR3, the DNA is TGTGCCAGCAGCTTAGATCCCGCAGGAAACTCCTACGAGCAGTACTTC.

This chain uses TRBV28 with TRBJ2-5; 7 positions agree with TRBD1. V dropped 3 bases and J dropped 3; count of bases not matched to a gene: 4. Germline V gene lookup returns CDR1 MDHEN and CDR2 SYDVKM. There are 14 residues in the CDR3. As DNA, the CDR3 is TGTGCCAGCAGTTTGAAGGGGGCGGAAGAGACCCAGTACTTC. Residues: CASSLKGAEETQYF.

The V and J genes are TRBV7-2 and TRBJ2-5, with a tentative D call TRBD1 (5 bases). V lost 0 bases, J lost 2 bases, and 10 bases lay in between. The germline V gene has CDR1 SGHTA and CDR2 FQGNSA. This CDR3 is 15 amino acids long. CDR3 sequence: CASSLAFRQQETQYF. CDR3 DNA sequence: TGTGCCAGCAGCTTAGCGTTCCGACAGCAAGAGACCCAGTACTTC. The full variable domain, rest sourced from reference TRBV7-2 and TRBJ2-5, is GAGVSQSPSNKVTEKGKDVELRCDPISGHTALYWYRQSLGQGLEFLIYFQGNSAPDKSGLPSDRFSAERTGGSVSTLTIQRTQQEDSAVYLCASSLAFRQQETQYFGPGTRLLVL.

The chain combines TRBV7-8 with TRBJ2-2; weak D call: TRBD2 (5 bases). This CDR3 comprises 14 residues. Germline assignment: CDR1 SGHVS and CDR2 FQNEAQ. V lost 5 bases and J lost 3, with 10 bases in between. The CDR3 DNA sequence: TGTGCCAGCAGCGCGGGCCCCCACACCGGGGAGCTGTTTTTT. Translated, it gives CASSAGPHTGELFF.

The CDR3 reads CASSLGGGGYNEQFF. DNA of the CDR3: TGTGCCAGCAGCCTTGGAGGGGGCGGTTACAATGAGCAGTTCTTC. This chain links TRBV7-6 with TRBJ2-1; TRBD1 is a possible D gene (7 bases). CDR3 size: 15 residues. The ends were cut back, 5 bases at V and 4 bases at J, with 15 bases in the middle. From germline, CDR1 is SGHVS and CDR2 FNYEAQ.

The V gene is TRBV30, the J gene TRBJ1-6; D unclear. The CDR3 spans 13 residues. CDR1 is GTSNPN and CDR2 is SVGIG in the germline V gene (reference sequence). V was cut by 3 bases and J by 9 bases, with 12 bases left in between. CDR3 residues: CAWRGSGSSPLHF. The CDR3 nucleotides read TGTGCCTGGAGGGGTTCGGGGAGTTCACCCCTCCACTTT.

The CDR3 nucleotides read TGCAGCGTAGCGGACGGTGATCAGCCCCAGCATTTT. Protein: CSVADGDQPQHF. V gene TRBV29-1 combines with J gene TRBJ1-5; D gene unclear. Germline-derived CDR1 and CDR2 are SQVTM and ANQGSEA. There are 12 residues in the CDR3. The ends were cut back, 6 bases at V and 5 bases at J, with 11 bases in the middle.

The gene calls are TRBV29-1 and TRBJ2-7; weak D call: TRBD2 (5 bases). CDR1 is SQVTM and CDR2 is ANQGSEA in the germline V gene. Between the trimmed V and J ends, which lost 0 bases and 5 bases, there was a span of 11 bases. This CDR3 contains 13 residues. CDR3 amino acids: CSVEDMGSHEQYF. CDR3 sequence (DNA): TGCAGCGTTGAAGATATGGGGAGCCACGAGCAGTACTTC.

The rearrangement joins TRBV5-6 to TRBJ2-3, with a weak D call TRBD2 (5 bases). V was pared by 4 bases and J by 8 bases, with 8 bases between. In germline, CDR1 is SGHDT, CDR2 YYEEEE. This CDR3 spans 11 amino acids. The CDR3 reads CASSEGSTQYF. The CDR3 bases are TGTGCCAGCAGCGAAGGGAGTACGCAGTATTTT.

The chain carries TRBV5-8 and TRBJ2-1; a weak D match, TRBD2 (6 bases). Trimming took 4 bases from V and 4 from J, leaving 15 bases between them. This CDR3 is 15 amino acids long. Germline V gives CDR1 SGHTS, CDR2 YDEGEE. The CDR3 DNA follows: TGTGCCAGCAGCCCCGGAATAGCGGTGTACAATGAGCAGTTCTTC. Translation gives CASSPGIAVYNEQFF.

A remark on this clone: The sample contains more than one DNA sequence encoding this CDR3. This chain links TRBV7-9 with TRBJ2-1; 9 bases agree with TRBD2. Unmatched junction bases numbered 0, after V lost 3 bases and J lost 0 bases. Germline V gene lookup returns CDR1 SEHNR and CDR2 FQNEAQ (reference sequence). This CDR3 region has 15 residues. The DNA of the CDR3 is TGTGCCAGCAGCTTTAGCGGGAGCTCCTACAATGAGCAGTTCTTC. The encoded protein is CASSFSGSSYNEQFF.

The rearrangement joins TRBV29-1 to TRBJ2-1, with 13 bases fitting TRBD2. CDR1 SQVTM and CDR2 ANQGSEA come from the germline V gene. This CDR3 has 14 residues. V lost 7 bases, J lost 4 bases, and 4 bases stayed unmatched. The CDR3 sequence: CSGGLAGTYNEQFF. DNA of the CDR3: TGCAGCGGGGGACTAGCGGGAACTTACAATGAGCAGTTCTTC.

The chain combines TRBV6-5 with TRBJ2-2; 9 bases agree with TRBD1. The CDR3 extends over 14 amino acids. With 7 bases clipped from V and 7 bases from J, the junction kept 7 bases outside the gene matches. The germline V gene encodes CDR1 MNHEY and CDR2 SVGAGI. The CDR3 sequence: CASISTGGYGELFF. CDR3 coding DNA: TGTGCCAGCATTTCCACAGGGGGCTACGGGGAGCTGTTTTTT.

This clone was counted a few times. The V and J genes are TRBV28 and TRBJ1-5, with 7 bases matching TRBD1. CDR3 length: 15 amino acids. With 3 bases clipped from V and 4 bases from J, the junction kept 6 bases outside the gene matches. Germline assignment: CDR1 MDHEN and CDR2 SYDVKM. This CDR3 reads CASSFSDRANQPQHF. As DNA, the CDR3 is TGTGCCAGCAGTTTTTCCGACAGGGCGAATCAGCCCCAGCATTTT.

This chain connects TRBV5-1 to TRBJ2-2, with a weak D call TRBD1 (5 bases). Germline V gives CDR1 SGHRS, CDR2 YFSETQ. CDR3 length: 15 amino acids. Trimming took 3 bases from V and 7 from J, leaving 16 bases between them. The CDR3 spells CASSSVARDGGELFF. The CDR3 DNA is TGCGCCAGCAGCTCCGTCGCCAGGGATGGCGGGGAGCTGTTTTTT.

The chain has TRBV27 and TRBJ2-7; the match to TRBD2 covers 9 bases. The CDR3 runs 16 residues. V lost 7 bases and J lost 6; bases outside the gene matches: 16. The germline gives CDR1 MNHEY, CDR2 SMNVEV (reference sequence). The chain's CDR3 is CASTRTSVGGRGEQYF. CDR3 nucleotide sequence: TGTGCCAGCACCAGGACTAGCGTTGGAGGAAGGGGCGAGCAGTACTTC.

CDR3 protein: CASSIAGTGNYEQYF. CDR3 in DNA: TGTGCCAGCAGCATAGCCGGGACAGGGAACTACGAGCAGTACTTC. The J gene is TRBJ2-7, the V gene TRBV7-3; 9 bases agree with TRBD1. The ends lost 5 bases at V and 3 bases at J; junction bases unmatched: 8. The CDR3 has 15 amino acids. Germline CDR1 and CDR2: SGHTA and FQGTGA. The full variable domain, completed using reference TRBV7-3 and TRBJ2-7, is GAGVSQTPSNKVTEKGKYVELRCDPISGHTALYWYRQSLGQGPEFLIYFQGTGAADDSGLPNDRFFAVRPEGSVSTLKIQRTERGDSAVYLCASSIAGTGNYEQYFGPGTRLTVT.

The J gene is TRBJ2-2, the V gene TRBV7-9, with a weak D call TRBD2 (6 bases). CDR1 and CDR2 (germline): SEHNR, FQNEAQ (reference sequence). The CDR3 loop spans 13 amino acids. Trimming took 0 bases from V and 7 from J, leaving 6 bases between them. CDR3 sequence: CASSLAEGGELFF. The CDR3 DNA reads TGTGCCAGCAGCTTAGCGGAGGGCGGGGAGCTGTTTTTT.

Only one count was recorded for this clone. The chain links TRBV11-2 to TRBJ2-2, with 7 positions matching TRBD2. The trim removed 7 bases at V and 6 bases at J, leaving 5 bases unmatched. CDR1 is SGHAT, CDR2 FQNNGV, per germline. The CDR3 totals 13 residues. DNA of the CDR3: TGTGCCAGCACCCCGGCGGGGGCCGGGGAGCTGTTTTTT. It specifies CASTPAGAGELFF.

The chain links TRBV11-2 to TRBJ2-1, with 16 bases that match TRBD2. The junction had 5 bases not matched to a gene; V was cut back by 4 bases and J by 5 bases. Germline CDR1 and CDR2: SGHAT and FQNNGV. This CDR3 comprises 17 residues. CDR3 bases: TGTGCCAGCAGCTCGGGACTAGCGGGAGGGCCTAACAATGAGCAGTTCTTC. It specifies CASSSGLAGGPNNEQFF.

The chain has TRBV7-2 and TRBJ2-1; D perhaps matches TRBD2 (5 bases). Trimming stripped 0 bases from V and 3 bases from J, with 6 bases between. Germline CDR1 SGHTA, CDR2 FQGNSA. The CDR3 loop spans 14 amino acids. In DNA form, the CDR3 reads TGTGCCAGCAGCTTAGCCGGGGACTACAATGAGCAGTTCTTC. It codes for CASSLAGDYNEQFF.

The chain combines TRBV11-2 with TRBJ1-1; 7 bases match TRBD1. Germline CDR1 and CDR2: SGHAT and FQNNGV. The CDR3 totals 16 residues. V shed 3 bases, J shed 1 base, and the junction held 8 bases outside the gene matches. The CDR3 DNA is TGTGCCAGCAGCTTTCCTCCGGGACAGCGGAACACTGAAGCTTTCTTT. This gives the protein CASSFPPGQRNTEAFF.

This chain links TRBV12-2 with TRBJ2-7; the DNA was not compared with TRBD2, the D call given in the table. TRBV12-2 is a listed pseudogene. This CDR3 spans 19 amino acids. CDR3 sequence: CASRLRPPTSLISVYEQYF. The CDR3 bases are TGTGCAAGTCGCTTAAGACCCCCGACTAGCCTGATTTCAGTCTACGAGCAGTACTTC.

A single count supports this clone. This chain joins TRBV15 and TRBJ1-5; TRBD1 is a possible D gene (5 bases). The CDR3 has 15 residues. The germline V and J ends were trimmed by 1 base and 8 bases, with 15 bases remaining between them. The germline V gene has CDR1 LNHNV and CDR2 YYDKDF (reference sequence). This CDR3 reads CATSRGGLPGKPQHF. DNA of the CDR3: TGTGCCACCAGCAGAGGGGGACTTCCTGGAAAGCCCCAGCATTTT. Together with reference TRBV15 and TRBJ1-5, the CDR3 gives the full variable domain: DAMVIQNPRYQVTQFGKPVTLSCSQTLNHNVMYWYQQKSSQAPKLLFHYYDKDFNNEADTPDNFQSRRPNTSFCFLDIRSPGLGDTAMYLCATSRGGLPGKPQHFGDGTRLSIL.

The chain carries TRBV6-1 and TRBJ2-3; 7 positions match TRBD1. The CDR3 has 14 residues. In germline, CDR1 is MNHNS, CDR2 SASEGT. V lost 5 bases to trimming and J lost 3 bases; unmatched junction nucleotides: 5. CDR3 amino acids: CASSRDSRTDTQYF. In DNA, the CDR3 is TGTGCCAGCAGTCGGGACAGTCGTACAGATACGCAGTATTTT.

This chain links TRBV19 with TRBJ2-3; a possible D gene is TRBD1 (6 bases). Trimming stripped 6 bases from V and 3 bases from J, with 10 bases between. The germline V gene encodes CDR1 LNHDA and CDR2 SQIVND (reference sequence). This CDR3 contains 13 residues. The DNA for the CDR3 is TGTGCCAGTAGAGAGCAGGGGACAGATACGCAGTATTTT. Protein product: CASREQGTDTQYF.

The rearrangement joins TRBV15 to TRBJ2-3; D call uncertain. CDR1 and CDR2 (germline): LNHNV, YYDKDF (reference sequence). There are 12 residues in the CDR3. The ends were cut back, 4 bases at V and 5 bases at J, with 7 bases in the middle. CDR3 loop: CATSTVRDTQYF. The CDR3 nucleotides read TGTGCCACCAGCACAGTCCGAGATACGCAGTATTTT.